A selection of T cell receptor beta chains follows, all from one sample in a study of blood T cell repertoires in COVID-19. The repertoire was sequenced with immunoSEQ multiplex PCR; TCRdb's copy has only in-frame clones and lacks some. The sample carries almost 250,000 clones, 86% recorded once. The sequencing sample was made of peripheral blood. The receptors originated from a woman in her sixties who had recovered from COVID-19. Both conserved end residues are part of each CDR3. A D gene is named only where the DNA matches it firmly. Size is stated for part of the rows, as once, few or many counts, or as a class when the clone is expanded.

J | D | size | V | CDR3 | DNA
TRBJ1-2 | TRBD1 | - | TRBV9 | CASSPGTDYGYTF | TGTGCCAGCAGCCCCGGGACAGACTATGGCTACACCTTC
TRBJ1-1 | TRBD1 | - | TRBV18 | CASSSEQGARTEAFF | TGTGCCAGCTCATCCGAACAGGGGGCAAGGACTGAAGCTTTCTTT
TRBJ2-1 | - | - | TRBV5-1 | CASSPDYLGQFF | TGCGCCAGCAGCCCGGACTATCTGGGGCAGTTCTTC
TRBJ2-5 | TRBD1 | - | TRBV28 | CASTRQGARGTQYF | TGTGCCAGCACCAGGCAGGGGGCGAGGGGGACCCAGTACTTC
TRBJ2-2 | - | few | TRBV11-2 | CASSPLLELFF | TGTGCCAGCAGCCCCCTTTTGGAGCTGTTTTTT
TRBJ1-1 | - | - | TRBV6-1 | CASSERGRGTEAFF | TGTGCCAGCAGTGAAAGGGGCAGGGGAACTGAAGCTTTCTTT
TRBJ2-1 | TRBD2 | - | TRBV18 | CASSLSGGNHNEQFF | TGTGCCAGCTCACTTAGCGGGGGGAACCACAATGAGCAGTTCTTC
TRBJ2-3 | - | few | TRBV24-1 | CATSGDSGMATQYF | TGTGCCACCAGTGGCGACAGTGGCATGGCTACGCAGTATTTT
TRBJ1-5 | - | - | TRBV6-5 | CASSPGVRQPQHF | TGTGCCAGCAGCCCGGGAGTGAGACAGCCCCAGCATTTT
TRBJ2-1 | TRBD2 | - | TRBV2 | CASSPGLDYNEQFF | TGTGCCAGCAGTCCGGGACTAGACTACAATGAGCAGTTCTTC
TRBJ1-5 | - | - | TRBV7-9 | CASSSGGGGNQPQHF | TGTGCCAGCAGTTCCGGGGGGGGTGGCAATCAGCCCCAGCATTTT
TRBJ2-1 | - | once | TRBV6-5 | CASSKITESYNEQFF | TGTGCCAGCAGTAAAATCACTGAATCCTACAATGAGCAGTTCTTC
TRBJ2-3 | TRBD2 | - | TRBV5-1 | CASSQILAGGSKDTQYF | TGCGCCAGCAGCCAAATACTAGCGGGGGGATCAAAGGATACGCAGTATTTT
TRBJ2-7 | - | - | TRBV18 | CASSPDRTASYEQYF | TGTGCCAGCTCCCCTGACAGGACGGCGTCCTACGAGCAGTACTTC
TRBJ2-5 | TRBD2 | - | TRBV7-9 | CASSLRSAGGETQYF | TGTGCCAGCAGCTTACGAAGCGCGGGGGGAGAGACCCAGTACTTC
TRBJ2-3 | TRBD2 | once | TRBV6-2/TRBV6-3 | CASSRGLAVLGDTQYF | TGTGCCAGCAGCCGGGGACTAGCAGTACTAGGAGATACGCAGTATTTT
TRBJ2-3 | - | - | TRBV19 | CASSMPRPRGPTDTQYF | TGTGCCAGTAGTATGCCTCGGCCGCGGGGGCCCACAGATACGCAGTATTTT
TRBJ1-1 | - | - | TRBV10-3 | CATLGGGRDLNTEAFF | TGTGCCACCCTAGGGGGGGGCAGGGATCTTAACACTGAAGCTTTCTTT
TRBJ2-3 | - | once | TRBV4-2 | CACITGREDDIDTQYF | TGTGCCTGCATCACAGGACGCGAAGATGACATAGATACGCAGTATTTT
TRBJ2-7 | - | - | TRBV13 | CASSSLISGSRGSEQYF | TGTGCCAGCAGCTCCTTAATATCGGGATCTCGGGGGTCGGAGCAGTACTTC
TRBJ2-2 | - | - | TRBV7-3 | CASSLGVSSGDTGELFF | TGTGCCAGCAGCTTAGGAGTCTCCTCCGGGGACACCGGGGAGCTGTTTTTT
TRBJ2-5 | - | - | TRBV5-1 | CASSLVAEYQETQYF | TGCGCCAGCAGCTTGGTCGCCGAGTACCAAGAGACCCAGTACTTC
TRBJ2-1 | TRBD2 | - | TRBV29-1 | CSAGREQFF | TGCAGCGCCGGGAGGGAGCAGTTCTTC
TRBJ2-1 | TRBD1 | - | TRBV5-1 | CASRLQGAGDEQFF | TGCGCCAGCCGACTACAGGGGGCCGGAGATGAGCAGTTCTTC
TRBJ1-5 | TRBD1 | - | TRBV28 | CASRTDRVNQPQHF | TGTGCCAGCAGGACGGACAGGGTCAATCAGCCCCAGCATTTT
TRBJ1-3 | TRBD1 | once | TRBV7-8 | CASGTGERNTIYF | TGTGCCAGCGGTACAGGGGAACGAAACACCATATATTTT
TRBJ2-7 | - | - | TRBV5-1 | CASSSAPEFYEQYF | TGCGCCAGCAGCTCCGCCCCGGAGTTCTACGAGCAGTACTTC
TRBJ2-7 | - | - | TRBV4-3 | CASSPGTGELRVEQYF | TGCGCCAGCAGCCCCGGGACTGGGGAACTTAGGGTCGAGCAGTACTTC
TRBJ2-1 | - | - | TRBV6-2/TRBV6-3 | CASSYSKDTPSYNEQFF | TGTGCCAGCAGTTACTCGAAGGACACCCCCTCCTACAATGAGCAGTTCTTC
TRBJ2-7 | TRBD2 | - | TRBV11-3 | CASSSGGPYEQYF | TGTGCCAGCAGCTCGGGGGGGCCCTACGAGCAGTACTTC
TRBJ2-3 | TRBD2 | - | TRBV12-5 | CASGLGLAGDTDTQYF | TGTGCTAGTGGTTTGGGCTTAGCGGGGGACACAGATACGCAGTATTTT
TRBJ2-2 | - | - | TRBV3-1/TRBV3-2 | CASSQEGRELFF | TGTGCCAGCAGCCAAGAAGGTAGGGAGCTGTTTTTT
TRBJ2-5 | - | few | TRBV7-3 | CASSSLGAGETQYF | TGTGCCAGCAGCTCGTTGGGGGCTGGGGAGACCCAGTACTTC
TRBJ2-2 | TRBD2 | - | TRBV7-2 | CASSLAGGRGATGELFF | TGTGCCAGCAGCTTAGCGGGCGGGCGGGGGGCCACCGGGGAGCTGTTTTTT
TRBJ1-5 | - | - | TRBV6-6 | CASSYGGLNQPQHF | TGTGCCAGCAGTTACGGGGGGTTGAATCAGCCCCAGCATTTT
TRBJ2-1 | - | once | TRBV9 | CASSITGGNRGYNEQFF | TGTGCCAGCAGCATAACCGGGGGAAACAGGGGTTACAATGAGCAGTTCTTC
TRBJ2-5 | TRBD1 | - | TRBV2 | CASSAEGAWETQYF | TGTGCCAGCAGTGCCGAGGGGGCGTGGGAGACCCAGTACTTC
TRBJ2-2 | - | few | TRBV7-3 | CASSFAGAGTGELFF | TGTGCCAGCAGCTTTGCGGGGGCGGGGACCGGGGAGCTGTTTTTT
TRBJ1-2 | TRBD1 | - | TRBV19 | CASSIGGQPLGYTF | TGTGCCAGTAGTATTGGGGGACAGCCCCTGGGCTACACCTTC
TRBJ2-7 | - | - | TRBV12-3/TRBV12-4 | CASSLGVAYEQYF | TGTGCCAGCAGTTTGGGAGTAGCCTACGAGCAGTACTTC
TRBJ1-5 | - | - | TRBV5-6 | CASSLAGQKYQPQHF | TGTGCCAGCAGCTTGGCCGGACAGAAGTATCAGCCCCAGCATTTT
TRBJ1-5 | TRBD1 | - | TRBV2 | CASRDRGDQPQHF | TGTGCCAGCAGGGACAGGGGCGATCAGCCCCAGCATTTT
TRBJ1-1 | TRBD1 | - | TRBV24-1 | CATSDTRQGATEAFF | TGTGCCACCAGTGACACCAGACAGGGGGCAACTGAAGCTTTCTTT
TRBJ2-6 | - | - | TRBV7-2 | CASSSDNSGANVLTF | TGTGCCAGCAGCTCCGACAACTCTGGGGCCAACGTCCTGACTTTC
TRBJ2-1 | - | - | TRBV24-1 | CATSGGGPNEQFF | TGTGCCACCTCCGGTGGAGGGCCCAATGAGCAGTTCTTC
TRBJ1-1 | - | - | TRBV5-1 | CASSLTGGMLNTEAFF | TGCGCCAGCAGCTTGACGGGGGGCATGTTGAACACTGAAGCTTTCTTT
TRBJ2-5 | TRBD2 | - | TRBV4-1 | CASRGGGRETQYF | TGCGCCAGCCGGGGGGGCGGTAGGGAGACCCAGTACTTC
TRBJ1-2 | - | - | TRBV6-2/TRBV6-3 | CASSYSRMDYGYTF | TGTGCCAGCAGTTACTCGAGGATGGACTATGGCTACACCTTC
TRBJ2-3 | TRBD2 | - | TRBV3-1/TRBV3-2 | CASSQDWLAGAGDTQYF | TGTGCCAGCAGCCAAGATTGGCTAGCGGGGGCGGGAGATACGCAGTATTTT
TRBJ2-3 | TRBD2 | - | TRBV7-2 | CASSLGYAGGDTQYF | TGTGCCAGCAGCTTAGGGTATGCGGGGGGAGATACGCAGTATTTT
TRBJ2-7 | - | - | TRBV12-3/TRBV12-4 | CASSNSLLRYF | TGTGCCAGCAGTAACAGCCTGCTTAGGTACTTC
TRBJ1-2 | - | - | TRBV7-9 | CASSLSGVYGYTF | TGTGCCAGCAGCTTGTCAGGGGTCTATGGCTACACCTTC
TRBJ1-1 | - | - | TRBV5-8 | CASSLQGTGSTEAFF | TGTGCCAGCAGCTTACAAGGAACAGGGAGCACTGAAGCTTTCTTT
TRBJ2-7 | TRBD1 | - | TRBV13 | CASSPTRDRVSYEQYF | TGTGCCAGCTCTCCTACCCGGGACAGGGTTTCCTACGAGCAGTACTTC
TRBJ1-5 | - | - | TRBV4-3 | CASSQGYSNQPQHF | TGCGCCAGCAGCCAAGGGTACAGTAATCAGCCCCAGCATTTT